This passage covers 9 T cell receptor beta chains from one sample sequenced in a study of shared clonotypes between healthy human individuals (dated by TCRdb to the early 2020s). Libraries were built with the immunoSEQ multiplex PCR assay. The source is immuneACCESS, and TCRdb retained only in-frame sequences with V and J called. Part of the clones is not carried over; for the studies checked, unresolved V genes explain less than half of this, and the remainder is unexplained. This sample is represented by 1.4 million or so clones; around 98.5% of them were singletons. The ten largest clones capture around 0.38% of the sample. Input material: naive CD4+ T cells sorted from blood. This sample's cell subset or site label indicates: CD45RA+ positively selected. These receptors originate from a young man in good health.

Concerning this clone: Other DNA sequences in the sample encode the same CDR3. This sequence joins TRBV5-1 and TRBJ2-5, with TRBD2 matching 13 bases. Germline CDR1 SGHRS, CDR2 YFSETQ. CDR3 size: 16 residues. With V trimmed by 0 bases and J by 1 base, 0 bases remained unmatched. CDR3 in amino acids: CASSLGLAGGQETQYF. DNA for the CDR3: TGCGCCAGCAGCTTGGGACTAGCGGGAGGCCAAGAGACCCAGTACTTC.

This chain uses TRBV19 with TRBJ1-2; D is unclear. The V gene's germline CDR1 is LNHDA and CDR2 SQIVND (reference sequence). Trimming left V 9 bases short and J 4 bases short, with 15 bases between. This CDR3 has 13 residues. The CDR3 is CASTVQPRYGYTF. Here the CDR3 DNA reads TGTGCCAGCACCGTCCAGCCCCGCTATGGCTACACCTTC.

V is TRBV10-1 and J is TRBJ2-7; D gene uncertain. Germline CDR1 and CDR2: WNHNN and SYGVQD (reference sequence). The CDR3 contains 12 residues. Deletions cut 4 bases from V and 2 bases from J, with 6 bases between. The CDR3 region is CASSGPAYEQYF. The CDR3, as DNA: TGCGCCAGCAGTGGTCCTGCCTACGAGCAGTACTTC.

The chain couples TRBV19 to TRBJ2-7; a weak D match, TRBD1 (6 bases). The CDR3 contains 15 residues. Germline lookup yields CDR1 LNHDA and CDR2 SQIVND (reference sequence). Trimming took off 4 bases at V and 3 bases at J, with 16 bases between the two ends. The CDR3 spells CASSRRQADSYEQYF. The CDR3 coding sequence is TGTGCCAGTAGTAGGAGACAGGCGGATAGCTACGAGCAGTACTTC.

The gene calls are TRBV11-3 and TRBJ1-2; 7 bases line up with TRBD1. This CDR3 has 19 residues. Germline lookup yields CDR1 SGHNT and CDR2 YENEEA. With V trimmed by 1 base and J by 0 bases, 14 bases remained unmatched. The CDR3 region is CASSLVIRTDRRANYGYTF. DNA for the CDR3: TGTGCCAGCAGCTTAGTCATCCGGACGGACAGGCGAGCTAACTATGGCTACACCTTC.

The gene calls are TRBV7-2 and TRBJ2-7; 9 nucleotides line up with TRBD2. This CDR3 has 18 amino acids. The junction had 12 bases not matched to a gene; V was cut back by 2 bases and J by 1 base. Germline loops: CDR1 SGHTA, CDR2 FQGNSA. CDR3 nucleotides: TGTGCCAGCAGCTTAATGCTAGCGGGACCGGGGACGTCCTACGAGCAGTACTTC. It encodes CASSLMLAGPGTSYEQYF.

The CDR3 loop is CASSSRTSEETQYF. CDR3 in DNA: TGTGCCAGCAGCTCCCGGACTAGCGAAGAGACCCAGTACTTC. The chain is built from TRBV5-4 and TRBJ2-5; 9 nucleotides line up with TRBD2. J was trimmed by 3 bases and V by 3 bases; bases with no gene match: 3. The CDR3 is 14 amino acids. CDR1 is SGHNT and CDR2 is YYREEE in the germline V gene (reference sequence).

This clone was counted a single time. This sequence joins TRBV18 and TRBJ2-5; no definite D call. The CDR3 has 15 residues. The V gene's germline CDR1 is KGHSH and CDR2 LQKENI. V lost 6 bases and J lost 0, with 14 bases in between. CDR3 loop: CASSGEILHQETQYF. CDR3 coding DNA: TGTGCCAGCTCGGGTGAGATCCTCCACCAAGAGACCCAGTACTTC.

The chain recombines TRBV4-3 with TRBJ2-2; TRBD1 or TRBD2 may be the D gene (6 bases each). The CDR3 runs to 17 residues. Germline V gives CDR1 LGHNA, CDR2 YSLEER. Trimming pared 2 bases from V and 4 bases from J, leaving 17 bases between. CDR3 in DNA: TGCGCCAGCAGCCAATTCGCCGGGGGCCGTGGCACCGGGGAGCTGTTTTTT. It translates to CASSQFAGGRGTGELFF.